This T cell receptor (beta chain) was profiled in a study of shared clonotypes between healthy human individuals. Regarding the study as a whole: Larger richness was generally estimated for naive than memory subsets.

The CDR3 runs 15 residues. V shed 2 bases, J shed 5 bases, and the junction held 10 bases outside the gene matches. The germline CDR1 and CDR2 sequences are SGHRS and YFSETQ. Some clones are missing from TCRdb's copy, which holds only in-frame ones; the method was immunoSEQ multiplex PCR. The profile shows fewer than 400,000 clones, 74% of them singletons. There were no recent acute infections or vaccinations among the donors, who were healthy HIV-negative adults. Concerning this clone: Its target is unknown.

This TCR was sampled from a man aged 25-40 years in good health. The sample comprised memory CD4+ T cells sorted from blood. Subset denoted: CD45RA-negative fraction. The gene calls are TRBV5-1 and TRBJ2-7; TRBD2 matches 7 bases. CDR3 nucleotide sequence: TGCGCCAGCAGCTTCGGCGCGGGAGTAACCCACGAGCAGTACTTC. Translation: CASSFGAGVTHEQYF.